The present T cell receptor beta chain was sequenced within a study of cytotoxic CD8 clonotypes in ibrutinib-treated CLL. About the study: On average, about 97,000 productive rearrangements and just over 250,000 productive templates per sample.

Worth noting for this clone: What it binds is not known.

Some clones are missing from TCRdb's copy, which holds only in-frame ones; the method was immunoSEQ multiplex PCR. The sample has about 310,000 clones, 80% seen once; the top ten hold roughly 7%. Germline V gene data show CDR1 as DFQATT and CDR2 as SNEGSKA (reference sequence). Trimming took off 1 base at V and 5 bases at J, with 6 bases between the two ends. This CDR3 has 11 amino acids. Regarding the study as a whole: Progressing patients had sampling times that differed from those of sustained-remission patients.

The source was PBMCs, collected before ibrutinib treatment. The sequence was collected from a human donor with chronic lymphocytic leukemia. This chain uses TRBV20-1 with TRBJ2-7; no clear D. This CDR3 reads CSARVWDEQYF. Written as DNA, the CDR3 is TGCAGTGCTAGAGTTTGGGACGAGCAGTACTTC.